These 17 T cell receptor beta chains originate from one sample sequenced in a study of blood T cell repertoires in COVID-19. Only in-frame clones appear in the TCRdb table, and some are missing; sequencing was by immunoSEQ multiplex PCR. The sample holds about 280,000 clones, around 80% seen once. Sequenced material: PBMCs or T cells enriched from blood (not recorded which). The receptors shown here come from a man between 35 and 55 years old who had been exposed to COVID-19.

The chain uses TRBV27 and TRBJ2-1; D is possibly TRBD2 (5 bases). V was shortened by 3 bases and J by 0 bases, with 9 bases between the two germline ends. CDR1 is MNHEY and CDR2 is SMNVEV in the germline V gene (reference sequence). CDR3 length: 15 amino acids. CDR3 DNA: TGTGCCAGCAGTTTTCCGGGGAGCTCCTACAATGAGCAGTTCTTC. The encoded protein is CASSFPGSSYNEQFF.

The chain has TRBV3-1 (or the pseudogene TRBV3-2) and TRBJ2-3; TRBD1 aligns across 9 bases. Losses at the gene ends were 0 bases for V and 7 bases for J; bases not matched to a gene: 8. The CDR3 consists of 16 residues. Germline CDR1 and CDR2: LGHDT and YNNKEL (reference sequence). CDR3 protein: CASSQEDRTGEYTQYF. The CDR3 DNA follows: TGTGCCAGCAGCCAAGAGGATCGGACAGGGGAGTATACGCAGTATTTT.

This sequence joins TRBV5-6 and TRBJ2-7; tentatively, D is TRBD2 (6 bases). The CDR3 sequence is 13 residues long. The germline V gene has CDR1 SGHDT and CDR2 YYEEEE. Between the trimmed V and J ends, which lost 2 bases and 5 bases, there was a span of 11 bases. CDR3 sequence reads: CASSLRGTHEQYF. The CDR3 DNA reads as TGTGCCAGCAGCTTACGGGGGACCCACGAGCAGTACTTC.

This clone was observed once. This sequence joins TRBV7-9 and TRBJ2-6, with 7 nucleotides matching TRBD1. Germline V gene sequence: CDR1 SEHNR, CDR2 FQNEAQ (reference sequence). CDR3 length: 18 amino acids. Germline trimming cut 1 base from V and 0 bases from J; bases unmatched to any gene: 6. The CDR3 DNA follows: TGTGCCAGCAGCTTAGGGACAGGTAGAGTCTCTGGGGCCAACGTCCTGACTTTC. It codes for CASSLGTGRVSGANVLTF.

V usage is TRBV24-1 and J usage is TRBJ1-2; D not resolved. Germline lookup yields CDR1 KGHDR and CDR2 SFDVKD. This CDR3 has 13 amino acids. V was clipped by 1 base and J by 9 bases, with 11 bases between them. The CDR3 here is CATSDLTGISYTF. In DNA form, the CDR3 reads TGTGCCACCAGTGATTTAACGGGTATTAGCTACACCTTC.

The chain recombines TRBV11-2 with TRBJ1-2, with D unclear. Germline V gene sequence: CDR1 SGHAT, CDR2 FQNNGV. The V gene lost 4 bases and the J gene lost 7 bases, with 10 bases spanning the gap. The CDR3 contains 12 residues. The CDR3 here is CASSSEGTGYTF. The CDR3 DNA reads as TGTGCCAGCAGCTCCGAGGGAACTGGCTACACCTTC.

CDR3 residues: CATSPGTSGRVGEQFF. DNA of the CDR3: TGTGCCACCAGTCCCGGGACTAGCGGGAGGGTTGGAGAGCAGTTCTTC. V gene TRBV24-1 combines with J gene TRBJ2-1; 16 bases map to TRBD2. V was pared by 6 bases and J by 10 bases, with 8 bases of the junction left unmatched. Germline CDR1 and CDR2: KGHDR and SFDVKD. This CDR3 spans 16 amino acids.

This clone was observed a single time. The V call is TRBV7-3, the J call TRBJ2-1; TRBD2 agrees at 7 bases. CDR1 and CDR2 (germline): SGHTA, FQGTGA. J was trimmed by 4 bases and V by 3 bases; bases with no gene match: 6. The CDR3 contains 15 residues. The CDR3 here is CASSLEGGAYNEQFF. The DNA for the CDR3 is TGTGCCAGCAGCTTGGAGGGAGGGGCTTACAATGAGCAGTTCTTC.

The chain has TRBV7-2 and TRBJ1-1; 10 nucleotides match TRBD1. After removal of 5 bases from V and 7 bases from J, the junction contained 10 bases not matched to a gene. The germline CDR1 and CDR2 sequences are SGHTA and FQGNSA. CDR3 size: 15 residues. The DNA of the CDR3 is TGTGCCAGCAGCCCACAGGGACAGGGGCGGATTGAAGCTTTCTTT. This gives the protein CASSPQGQGRIEAFF. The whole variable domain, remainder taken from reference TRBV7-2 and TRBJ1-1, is GAGVSQSPSNKVTEKGKDVELRCDPISGHTALYWYRQSLGQGLEFLIYFQGNSAPDKSGLPSDRFSAERTGGSVSTLTIQRTQQEDSAVYLCASSPQGQGRIEAFFGQGTRLTVV.

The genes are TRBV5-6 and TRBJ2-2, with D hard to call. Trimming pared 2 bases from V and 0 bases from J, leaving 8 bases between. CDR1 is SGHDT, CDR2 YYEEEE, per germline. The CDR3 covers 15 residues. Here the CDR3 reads CASSFNGANTGELFF. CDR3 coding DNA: TGTGCCAGCAGCTTCAACGGAGCGAACACCGGGGAGCTGTTTTTT.

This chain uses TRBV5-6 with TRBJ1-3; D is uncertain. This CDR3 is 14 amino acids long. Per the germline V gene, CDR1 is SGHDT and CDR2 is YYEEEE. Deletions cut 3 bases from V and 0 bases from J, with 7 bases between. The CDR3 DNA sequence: TGTGCCAGCAGCTCAAGAGGCTCTGGAAACACCATATATTTT. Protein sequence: CASSSRGSGNTIYF.

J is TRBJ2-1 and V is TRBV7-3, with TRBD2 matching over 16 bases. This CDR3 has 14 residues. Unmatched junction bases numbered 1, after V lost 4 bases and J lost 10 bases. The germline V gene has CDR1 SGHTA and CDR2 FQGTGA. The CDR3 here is CASSSGLAGGEQFF. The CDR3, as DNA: TGTGCCAGCAGCTCGGGACTAGCGGGAGGGGAGCAGTTCTTC.

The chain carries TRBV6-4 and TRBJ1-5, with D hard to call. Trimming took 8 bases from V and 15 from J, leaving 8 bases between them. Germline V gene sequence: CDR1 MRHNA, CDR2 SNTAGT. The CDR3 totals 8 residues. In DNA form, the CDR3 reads TGTGCCAGCCAGTTCTTGCATTTT. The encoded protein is CASQFLHF.

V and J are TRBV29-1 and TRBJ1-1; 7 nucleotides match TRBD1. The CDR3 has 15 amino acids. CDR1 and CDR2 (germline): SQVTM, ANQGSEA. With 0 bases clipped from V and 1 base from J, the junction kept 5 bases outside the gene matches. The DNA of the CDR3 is TGCAGCGTTGAAGAGTGGCCAGGGGGGAACACTGAAGCTTTCTTT. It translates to CSVEEWPGGNTEAFF.

The CDR3 coding sequence is TGTGCCAGCAGCGTAGACGGGGACACAGATACGCAGTATTTT. The encoded protein is CASSVDGDTDTQYF. V is TRBV9 and J is TRBJ2-3, with a possible D match to TRBD2 (5 bases). The CDR3 is 14 residues long. V was clipped by 0 bases and J by 2 bases, with 7 bases between them. Germline V CDR1 and CDR2: SGDLS, YYNGEE.

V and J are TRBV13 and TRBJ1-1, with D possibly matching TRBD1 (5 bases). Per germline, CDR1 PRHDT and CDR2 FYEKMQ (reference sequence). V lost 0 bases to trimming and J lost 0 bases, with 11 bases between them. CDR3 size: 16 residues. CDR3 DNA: TGTGCCAGCAGCTTAGGCTGGGGGGAACTGAACACTGAAGCTTTCTTT. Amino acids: CASSLGWGELNTEAFF.

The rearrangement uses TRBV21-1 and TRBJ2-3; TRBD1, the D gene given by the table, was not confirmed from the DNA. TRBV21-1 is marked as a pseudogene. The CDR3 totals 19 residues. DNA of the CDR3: TGTGCCAGCAGCAAACTTAATCCGGGACAGGGATACCGAACAGATACGCAGTATTTT. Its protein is CASSKLNPGQGYRTDTQYF.